The sequence of this T cell receptor (beta chain) was determined in a study of OX40 agonist ivuxolimab in advanced cancers. General observations from the study: CD8+ T cells were the subset that, on average, had more expanded clones than CD4+. Among the least clonally expanded were partial responders at 0.1-3.0 mg/kg.

To note about this clone: Its cognate antigen is unknown.

CDR3 length: 11 residues. Unmatched junction bases numbered 2, after V lost 5 bases and J lost 5 bases. The germline V gene has CDR1 GTSNPN and CDR2 SVGIG (reference sequence). Generated by immunoSEQ multiplex PCR, the TCRdb table keeps only in-frame clones and is missing some. The data show roughly 56,000 clones, 85% to 90% seen once. Sampled blood was obtained at baseline, cycle 4 day 1, and cycle 7 day 1. The sample consisted of CD4+ or CD8+ T cells sorted from blood, taken in a trial of the OX40 agonist ivuxolimab. The origin of this receptor is an adult with an advanced solid tumor such as melanoma, head and neck, liver or kidney cancer. The chain couples TRBV30 to TRBJ1-2; the match to TRBD1 covers 7 bases. The CDR3 protein is CAWGQDYGYTF. For the CDR3, the DNA is TGTGCCTGGGGACAGGATTATGGCTACACCTTC.